The rows below give T cell receptor beta chains drawn from one sample of a study of T cell responses to AZD1222 COVID-19 vaccine. Some clones are missing from TCRdb's copy, which holds only in-frame ones; the method was immunoSEQ multiplex PCR. The profile covers roughly 80,000 clones, with about 90% appearing a single time and roughly 4.8% taken by the ten largest. The sample was peripheral blood, taken on day 0 of MenACWY control vaccination. All receptors come from an adult in good health. Both conserved end residues are part of each CDR3. The size of a clone is reported for some rows only, either as once, few or many, or as a class for expanded clones.

size: once; V: TRBV7-8; length: 15; CDR3: CASSLPDRGGGGYTF
size: .; V: TRBV7-8; length: 17; CDR3: CASSAGAWTGVEDEAFF
size: .; V: TRBV9; length: 15; CDR3: CASSDSTGPNTEAFF
size: once; V: TRBV29-1; length: 12; CDR3: CSVAGSGNEQFF
size: few; V: TRBV5-1; length: 13; CDR3: CASSLGGGAEAFF
size: .; V: TRBV27; length: 15; CDR3: CASSPPGGPYNEQFF
size: .; V: TRBV6-5; length: 14; CDR3: CASIAPGQVAGYTF
size: few; V: TRBV4-3; length: 13; CDR3: CASSRDWTDEQFF
size: .; V: TRBV28; length: 14; CDR3: CANPQGRGYETQYF
size: .; V: TRBV11-2; length: 15; CDR3: CASSRIQGALGGYTF
size: .; V: TRBV10-1; length: 14; CDR3: CASSASQIGYEQYF
size: .; V: TRBV28; length: 14; CDR3: CASSPAGVSTEAFF
size: .; V: TRBV19; length: 18; CDR3: CASSIVSVGLSSYNEQFF
size: .; V: TRBV28; length: 14; CDR3: CASKRGTGVGEQYF
size: .; V: TRBV6-2/TRBV6-3; length: 12; CDR3: CASSYLSGSKYF
size: once; V: TRBV6-5; length: 13; CDR3: CASSYLGNTEAFF
size: once; V: TRBV5-8; length: 16; CDR3: CASSSPKGQMNTEAFF
size: .; V: TRBV27; length: 15; CDR3: CASSFGTGRINEQFF
size: .; V: TRBV29-1; length: 14; CDR3: CSVRPSGQSYEQYF
size: once; V: TRBV27; length: 16; CDR3: CASSSPAGASTGELFF
size: .; V: TRBV20-1; length: 13; CDR3: CSASSGRVPEQYF
size: .; V: TRBV29-1; length: 15; CDR3: CSVWTGGEPGTEAFF
size: .; V: TRBV3-1/TRBV3-2; length: 14; CDR3: CASSQDGGQVIQYF
size: .; V: TRBV5-6; length: 16; CDR3: CASSPGTFSSGNTIYF
size: .; V: TRBV28; length: 16; CDR3: CASSLYRGAGEEKLFF
size: .; V: TRBV10-3; length: 16; CDR3: CAIAPRRTSGVNEQFF
size: .; V: TRBV30; length: 15; CDR3: CAWSTGGLATGELFF
size: .; V: TRBV3-1/TRBV3-2; length: 15; CDR3: CASSQGRGNNNEQFF
size: .; V: TRBV7-9; length: 12; CDR3: CASSLGGSEQYF
size: .; V: TRBV2; length: 15; CDR3: CASSAPGQGPDTQYF
size: .; V: TRBV6-5; length: 15; CDR3: CASRRGGTSGRELFF
size: once; V: TRBV7-9; length: 14; CDR3: CASSLTPSGNTIYF
size: .; V: TRBV19; length: 17; CDR3: CASSIGSVGATNEKLFF
size: .; V: TRBV19; length: 14; CDR3: CASKTGLSGGKLFF
size: few; V: TRBV7-2; length: 14; CDR3: CASSSGQNPYEQYF
size: .; V: TRBV7-9; length: 14; CDR3: CASHQEGSGNTIYF
size: .; V: TRBV2; length: 12; CDR3: CASRDRGEEAFF
size: .; V: TRBV6-5; length: 13; CDR3: CASTWTSNQPQHF
size: once; V: TRBV9; length: 15; CDR3: CASSPPRGGQETQYF
size: .; V: TRBV5-1; length: 16; CDR3: CASSFTSHSGANVLTF
size: .; V: TRBV6-5; length: 14; CDR3: CASSKGLESDTQYF
size: .; V: TRBV28; length: 14; CDR3: CASSPPPGEGGYTF
size: .; V: TRBV10-1; length: 12; CDR3: CASSGGLQPQHF
size: .; V: TRBV11-2; length: 16; CDR3: CASSLQGSGGLYEQYF
size: .; V: TRBV5-4; length: 14; CDR3: CASSLVQGSYGYTF
size: few; V: TRBV4-1; length: 17; CDR3: CASSQGLAVLAKNIQYF
size: .; V: TRBV7-7; length: 15; CDR3: CASSRNSDRRHTQYF
size: .; V: TRBV21-1; length: 15; CDR3: CASSPPGTDSQPQHF
size: .; V: TRBV18; length: 12; CDR3: CASSSGQVEQYF
size: .; V: TRBV7-2; length: 13; CDR3: CASSLNRVQGYTF
size: .; V: TRBV4-1; length: 14; CDR3: CASSQPLGAKGYTF
size: .; V: TRBV28; length: 14; CDR3: CASSPAPASTEAFF
size: medium-sized; V: TRBV11-2; length: 13; CDR3: CASSLEYGGELFF
size: .; V: TRBV30; length: 13; CDR3: CAWSVAGVEKLFF
size: .; V: TRBV7-9; length: 18; CDR3: CASSDNKGLEKLVDTQYF
size: .; V: TRBV2; length: 12; CDR3: CASRDYSYEQYF
size: .; V: TRBV19; length: 14; CDR3: CASSYGAVANGYTF
size: .; V: TRBV7-2; length: 13; CDR3: CASSSTAQEGYTF
size: .; V: TRBV28; length: 15; CDR3: CASSPRGAGNQPQHF